This T cell receptor (beta chain) was captured in a study of CD8 T cells in ankylosing spondylitis (dated by TCRdb to the late 2010s). For context, the study as a whole: The study set out to find disease-linked TCR variants by profiling T cell receptor beta repertoires in ankylosing spondylitis patients and healthy donors. The full study cohort comprised 20 to 30 ankylosing spondylitis patients and roughly 110 healthy donors. Peripheral blood samples were taken, and synovial fluid was additionally collected from ankylosing spondylitis patients. General study outcomes and caveats: Blood from ankylosing spondylitis patients appeared to be characterized by a TCR beta motif made up of under ten highly homologous amino acid variants. Some motif variants were previously reported in synovial fluid and blood of reactive arthritis patients, suggesting common disease-initiation mechanisms. According to the report, matched synovial fluid samples from ankylosing spondylitis patients were significantly enriched for the disease-linked clones. The disease-linked clones had a CD8+ phenotype and were found at relatively low frequencies in peripheral blood.

This clonotype was seen a single time. The antigen it recognizes is unknown. The record has no base qualities; no much larger clone is one base away. A solitary read yields weak support. Trimming removed 4 bases from V and 7 bases from J, leaving 14 bases between the germline ends. The germline V gene (reference sequence) supplies CDR1 DFQATT and CDR2 SNEGSKA. The CDR3 contains 12 residues, cysteine and phenylalanine counted. Only the CDR3 DNA is retained, 36 bases long and in frame from the first base. Instrument used: Illumina HiSeq 2500. Quantitative 5'-RACE with molecular barcodes was used to prepare TCR beta libraries. From the authors' description of their analysis: To identify disease-linked TCR variants, a new computational method was used, one built on a probabilistic model of VDJ rearrangement. TCRdb handled the public reads itself, with Q25 trimming in fastp and clone calling in MiXCR, and kept productive beta chains. Duplicate CDR3 protein sequences are folded into a single record with the most common DNA and genes. The V and J calls were not made by the authors but by TCRdb's processing. The sample profile shows fewer than 400,000 distinct CDR3 sequences; about 15% of them were found once. Clones ranked in the top ten supply less than 1.1% of the sample.

Sequencing was performed on blood, either unsorted or a sorted T cell fraction (not recorded which). In this chain, TRBV20-1 is recombined with TRBJ2-7; TRBD1 could be the D gene, as 5 bases match. This sequence was found in a male donor with ankylosing spondylitis or in good health (not recorded which). The nucleotide sequence is given as TGCAGTGCTAAGAAAGGGGCCTTGGAGCAGTACTTC. Its protein product is CSAKKGALEQYF.